This T cell receptor beta chain derives from a study of T cell changes during pregnancy in multiple sclerosis. Profiling relied on immunoSEQ multiplex PCR, and the TCRdb table lists in-frame clones only, not all of them. The table records approximately 50,000 clones, roughly 90% of them present only once. Germline CDR1 MNHEY, CDR2 SMNVEV (reference sequence). The length of the CDR3 is 12 residues. Trimming took 7 bases from V and 2 from J, leaving 6 bases between them. Sample: CD4+ T cells from peripheral blood mononuclear cells, taken after pregnancy. The genes are TRBV27 and TRBJ1-3; D is unclear. The sequence came from a female donor with multiple sclerosis, enrolled in a pregnancy study. The CDR3 region is CASIGAGNTIYF. The CDR3 DNA follows: TGTGCCAGCATTGGAGCTGGAAACACCATATATTTT.